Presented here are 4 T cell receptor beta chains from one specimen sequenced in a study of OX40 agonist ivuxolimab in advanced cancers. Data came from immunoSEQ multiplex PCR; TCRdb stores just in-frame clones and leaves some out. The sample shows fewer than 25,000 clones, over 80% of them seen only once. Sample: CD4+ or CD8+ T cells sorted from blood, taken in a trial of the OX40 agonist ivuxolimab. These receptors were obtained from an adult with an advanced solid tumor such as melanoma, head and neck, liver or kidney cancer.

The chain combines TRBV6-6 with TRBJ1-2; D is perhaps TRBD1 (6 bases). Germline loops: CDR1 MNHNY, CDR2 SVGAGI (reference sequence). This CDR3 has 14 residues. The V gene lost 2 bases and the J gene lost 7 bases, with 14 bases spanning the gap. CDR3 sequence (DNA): TGTGCCAGCAGTTACAGAGAGGGGGATAGTGGCTACACCTTC. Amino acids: CASSYREGDSGYTF.

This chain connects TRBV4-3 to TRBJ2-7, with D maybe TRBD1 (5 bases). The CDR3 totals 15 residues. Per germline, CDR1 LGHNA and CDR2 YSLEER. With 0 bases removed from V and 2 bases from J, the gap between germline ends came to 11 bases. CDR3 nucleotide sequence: TGCGCCAGCAGCCAAGATCAGGGCTTCGCCTACGAGCAGTACTTC. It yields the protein CASSQDQGFAYEQYF.

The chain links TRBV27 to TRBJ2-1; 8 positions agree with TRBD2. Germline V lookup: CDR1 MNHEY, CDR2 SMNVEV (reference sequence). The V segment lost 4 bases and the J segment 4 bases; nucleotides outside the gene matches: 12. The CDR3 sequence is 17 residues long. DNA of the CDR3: TGTGCCAGCAGTTCCGGACTAGCCCGAGTTATGTACAATGAGCAGTTCTTC. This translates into CASSSGLARVMYNEQFF.

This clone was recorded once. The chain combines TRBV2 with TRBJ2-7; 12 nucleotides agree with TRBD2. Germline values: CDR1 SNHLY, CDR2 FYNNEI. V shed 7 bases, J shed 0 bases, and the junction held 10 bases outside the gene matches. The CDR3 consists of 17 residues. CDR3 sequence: CASIPGLAGFSSYEQYF. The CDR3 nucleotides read TGTGCCAGCATTCCGGGACTAGCGGGCTTCAGCTCCTACGAGCAGTACTTC.